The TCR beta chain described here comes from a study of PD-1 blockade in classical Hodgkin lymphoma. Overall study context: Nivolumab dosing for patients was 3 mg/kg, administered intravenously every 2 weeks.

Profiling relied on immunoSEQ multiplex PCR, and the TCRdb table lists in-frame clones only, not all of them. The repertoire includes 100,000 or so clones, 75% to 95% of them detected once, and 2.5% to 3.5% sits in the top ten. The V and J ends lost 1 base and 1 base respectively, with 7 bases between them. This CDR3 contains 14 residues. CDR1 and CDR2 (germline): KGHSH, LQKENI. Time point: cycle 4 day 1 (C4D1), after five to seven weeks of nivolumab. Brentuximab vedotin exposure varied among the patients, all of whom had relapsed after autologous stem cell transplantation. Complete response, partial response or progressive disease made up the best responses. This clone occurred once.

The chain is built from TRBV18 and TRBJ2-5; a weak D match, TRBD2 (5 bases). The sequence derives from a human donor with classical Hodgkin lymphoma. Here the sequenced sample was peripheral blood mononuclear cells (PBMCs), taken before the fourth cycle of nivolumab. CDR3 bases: TGTGCCAGCTCACCACGCGCGGGCCAAGAGACCCAGTACTTC. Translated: CASSPRAGQETQYF.